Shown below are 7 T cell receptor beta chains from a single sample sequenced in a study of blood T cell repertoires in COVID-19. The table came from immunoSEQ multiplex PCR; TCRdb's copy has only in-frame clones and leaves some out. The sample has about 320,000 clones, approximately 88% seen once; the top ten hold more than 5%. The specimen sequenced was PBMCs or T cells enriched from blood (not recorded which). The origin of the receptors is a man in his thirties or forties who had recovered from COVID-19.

The CDR3 protein is CASSPGDREGTQYF. The CDR3 DNA is TGCGCCAGCAGCCCAGGCGACAGGGAAGGGACCCAGTACTTC. The genes are TRBV5-1 and TRBJ2-5; 7 bases are shared with TRBD1. The CDR3 sequence is 14 residues long. CDR1 SGHRS and CDR2 YFSETQ come from the germline V gene. The V and J ends lost 4 bases and 7 bases, in that order; junction bases with no gene match: 10.

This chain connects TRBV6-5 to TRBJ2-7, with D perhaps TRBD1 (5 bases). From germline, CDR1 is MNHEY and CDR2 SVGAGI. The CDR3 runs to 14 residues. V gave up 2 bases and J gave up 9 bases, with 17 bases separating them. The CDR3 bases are TGTGCCAGCAGTTACCCTGGGGCAGCCCCCGGGCAGTACTTC. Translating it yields CASSYPGAAPGQYF.

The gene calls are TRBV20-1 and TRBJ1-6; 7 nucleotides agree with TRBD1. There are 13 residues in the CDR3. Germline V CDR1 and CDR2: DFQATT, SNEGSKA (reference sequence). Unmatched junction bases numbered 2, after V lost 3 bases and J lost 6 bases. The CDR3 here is CSASRDSNSPLHF. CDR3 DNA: TGCAGTGCTAGTCGGGACAGTAATTCACCCCTCCACTTT.

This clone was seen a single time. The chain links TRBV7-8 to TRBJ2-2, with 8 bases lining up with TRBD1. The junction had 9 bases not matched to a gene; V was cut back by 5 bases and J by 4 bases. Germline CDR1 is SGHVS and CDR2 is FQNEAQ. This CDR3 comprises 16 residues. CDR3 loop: CASSLGQGRSTGELFF. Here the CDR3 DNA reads TGTGCCAGCAGCCTTGGACAGGGTCGAAGCACCGGGGAGCTGTTTTTT. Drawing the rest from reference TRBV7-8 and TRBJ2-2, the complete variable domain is GAGVSQSPRYKVAKRGQDVALRCDPISGHVSLFWYQQALGQGPEFLTYFQNEAQLDKSGLPSDRFFAERPEGSVSTLKIQRTQQEDSAVYLCASSLGQGRSTGELFFGEGSRLTVL.

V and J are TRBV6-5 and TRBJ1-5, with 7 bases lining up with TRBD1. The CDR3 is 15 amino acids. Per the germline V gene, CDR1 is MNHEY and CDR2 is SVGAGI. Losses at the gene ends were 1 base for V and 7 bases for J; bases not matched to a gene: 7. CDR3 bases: TGTGCCAGCAGTTACTTAAGACAGGGTTGGCAGCCCCAGCATTTT. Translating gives CASSYLRQGWQPQHF.

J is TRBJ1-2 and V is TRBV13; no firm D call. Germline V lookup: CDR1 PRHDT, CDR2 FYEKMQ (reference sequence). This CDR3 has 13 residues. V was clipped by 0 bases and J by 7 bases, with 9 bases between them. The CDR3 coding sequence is TGTGCCAGCAGCTTAGGGACCGGGGTTGGCTACACCTTC. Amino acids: CASSLGTGVGYTF. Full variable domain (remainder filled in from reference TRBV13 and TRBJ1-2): AAGVIQSPRHLIKEKRETATLKCYPIPRHDTVYWYQQGPGQDPQFLISFYEKMQSDKGSIPDRFSAQQFSDYHSELNMSSLELGDSALYFCASSLGTGVGYTFGSGTRLTVV.

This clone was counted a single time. CDR3 sequence: CASSTRHFRGLYEQYF. CDR3 nucleotide sequence: TGCGCCAGCAGCACCCGACACTTTAGGGGGCTCTACGAGCAGTACTTC. The chain combines TRBV4-1 with TRBJ2-7, with 7 bases identical to TRBD1. Germline V gene data show CDR1 as MGHRA and CDR2 as YSYEKL. The CDR3 consists of 16 residues. The trim removed 5 bases at V and 3 bases at J, leaving 13 bases unmatched.